The 8 T cell receptor beta chains in this list originate from one sample, sequenced in a study of OX40 agonist ivuxolimab in advanced cancers. Sequenced by immunoSEQ multiplex PCR; TCRdb stores in-frame clones only, minus some. The table lists roughly 15,000 clones, 77% of them singletons. The sequenced sample was CD4+ or CD8+ T cells sorted from blood, obtained in a trial of the OX40 agonist ivuxolimab. Receptor source: an adult with an advanced solid tumor such as melanoma, head and neck, liver or kidney cancer.

The chain joins TRBV29-1 to TRBJ2-7; TRBD2 is a possible D gene (6 bases). V shed 7 bases and J shed 2 bases, with 12 bases lying between them. The CDR3 consists of 12 residues. Germline CDR1 reads SQVTM; CDR2 reads ANQGSEA. The CDR3 sequence is CSANSGPYEQYF. CDR3 sequence (DNA): TGCAGCGCAAATAGCGGACCCTACGAGCAGTACTTC.

The chain is built from TRBV5-1 and TRBJ2-7; tentative D call: TRBD1 (7 bases). The CDR3 covers 11 residues. Trimming cost V 6 bases and J 4 bases, with 8 bases left between them. Per germline, CDR1 SGHRS and CDR2 YFSETQ. For the CDR3, the DNA is TGCGCCAGCACAGGGGGGTACGAGCAGTACTTC. Translating gives CASTGGYEQYF.

The sample holds a few counts of this clone. The rearrangement joins TRBV29-1 to TRBJ2-7; 10 bases agree with TRBD2. V lost 0 bases, J lost 4 bases, and 18 bases stayed unmatched. CDR1 and CDR2 (germline): SQVTM, ANQGSEA. This CDR3 spans 19 amino acids. CDR3 coding DNA: TGCAGCGTTGAAGAGGAAAGGCTAGCGGGAGACGTAGGCGAATACGAGCAGTACTTC. Its protein is CSVEEERLAGDVGEYEQYF.

This chain connects TRBV19 to TRBJ1-1, with D unresolved. The V gene lost 1 base and the J gene lost 0 bases, with 6 bases spanning the gap. The length of the CDR3 is 14 residues. From germline, CDR1 is LNHDA and CDR2 SQIVND (reference sequence). In DNA form, the CDR3 reads TGTGCCAGTAGTATAGGCTCGATGAACACTGAAGCTTTCTTT. Its protein product is CASSIGSMNTEAFF.

V gene TRBV27 combines with J gene TRBJ2-5, with D maybe TRBD1 (5 bases). V dropped 3 bases and J dropped 1 base, with 9 bases sitting between them. The CDR3 length is 14 residues. Germline V lookup: CDR1 MNHEY, CDR2 SMNVEV (reference sequence). CDR3 in amino acids: CASSLTALQETQYF. Written as DNA, the CDR3 is TGTGCCAGCAGTTTGACAGCCCTCCAAGAGACCCAGTACTTC.

The genes are TRBV11-2 and TRBJ2-5, with 11 bases fitting TRBD2. V lost 11 bases and J lost 4; bases outside the gene matches: 12. The V gene's germline CDR1 is SGHAT and CDR2 FQNNGV. The CDR3 consists of 15 residues. CDR3 nucleotide sequence: TGTGCCGGAGAGATAGCGGGGGGGCTGGGAGAGACCCAGTACTTC. The encoded protein is CAGEIAGGLGETQYF.

V gene TRBV7-9 combines with J gene TRBJ2-7; no clear D. Per the germline V gene, CDR1 is SEHNR and CDR2 is FQNEAQ (reference sequence). Trimming removed 1 base at V and 4 bases at J, with 2 bases between. The CDR3 contains 11 residues. The CDR3 sequence is CASSLEYEQYF. The DNA of the CDR3 is TGTGCCAGCAGCTTAGAGTACGAGCAGTACTTC.

The chain uses TRBV15 and TRBJ1-2; TRBD1 is a possible D gene (6 bases). Looked up from germline, CDR1 is LNHNV and CDR2 is YYDKDF (reference sequence). Trimming pared 0 bases from V and 2 bases from J, leaving 10 bases between. CDR3 length: 15 amino acids. The CDR3 DNA reads TGTGCCACCAGCAGAGACCTGCAGGGGAACTATGGCTACACCTTC. Its protein product is CATSRDLQGNYGYTF.